What follows describes a single TCR beta chain. As yet, its antigen is unknown. Clones were read by immunoSEQ multiplex PCR, and TCRdb kept only the in-frame ones, dropping some. Among nearly 2 million clones listed, approximately 95% were seen once. Naive-designated CD8 cells lacked CD45RO, were positively enriched for CCR7, and omitted terminally differentiated effector memory CD45RA+ cells. Donation came from healthy HIV-negative adults that had no recent acute infections or vaccinations. This entry belongs to a study of shared clonotypes between healthy human individuals. General observations from the study: Larger richness was generally estimated for naive than memory subsets.

Germline CDR1 and CDR2: SGHNT and YYREEE (reference sequence). The CDR3 is 13 amino acids. V lost 4 bases and J lost 3; bases outside the gene matches: 3. The chain joins TRBV5-4 to TRBJ2-7; TRBD2 agrees at 8 bases. Material for sequencing was naive CD8+ T cells sorted from blood. This TCR was recovered from a man aged 18 to 30 in good health. CDR3 nucleotides: TGTGCCAGCAGCGCCGGGACTAGCTACGAGCAGTACTTC. Translated: CASSAGTSYEQYF. Filled out from reference TRBV5-4 and TRBJ2-7, the complete variable domain reads ETGVTQSPTHLIKTRGQQVTLRCSSQSGHNTVSWYQQALGQGPQFIFQYYREEENGRGNFPPRFSGLQFPNYSSELNVNALELDDSALYLCASSAGTSYEQYFGPGTRLTVT.